The 17 T cell receptor beta chains given below trace back to one sample, sequenced in a study of T cells after yellow fever vaccination (dated by TCRdb to about 2019). The protocol used for the library was 5' RACE. The instrument given in TCRdb is Illumina HiSeq 2500. TCRdb reprocessed the public reads (quality trimming at Q25 with fastp, clone calling with MiXCR) and kept in-frame beta chains. CDR3 protein sequences are deduplicated, and each keeps its most common genes and DNA. A total of some 390,000 distinct CDR3 sequences appear in this sample, roughly 6.1% of them only once. The ten largest clonotypes hold approximately 15% of the sample. The sample's treatment or condition label is to be understood as: live attenuated yellow fever vaccine strain. The material sequenced was PBMCs, taken 5 days after the yellow fever booster vaccination. These receptors originate from a man between 25 and 39 years old who received the YFV17D yellow fever vaccine.

At least ten counts were recorded for this clonotype. The chain uses TRBV7-8 and TRBJ2-2, with 7 bases matching TRBD1. Germline loops: CDR1 SGHVS, CDR2 FQNEAQ. The CDR3 is 14 amino acids. V lost 3 bases, J lost 3 bases, and 1 base stayed unmatched. The DNA for the CDR3 is TGTGCCAGCAGCTTGGGACAGTACACCGGGGAGCTGTTTTTT. Its protein is CASSLGQYTGELFF. Supplemented by reference TRBV7-8 and TRBJ2-2, the full variable domain reads GAGVSQSPRYKVAKRGQDVALRCDPISGHVSLFWYQQALGQGPEFLTYFQNEAQLDKSGLPSDRFFAERPEGSVSTLKIQRTQQEDSAVYLCASSLGQYTGELFFGEGSRLTVL.

The chain has TRBV5-1 and TRBJ1-2; 8 bases are shared with TRBD1. The CDR3 has 14 amino acids. CDR1 and CDR2 from the germline V gene are SGHRS and YFSETQ. The junction had 8 bases not matched to a gene; V was cut back by 4 bases and J by 6 bases. The CDR3 bases are TGCGCCAGCAGCGTGGACAGGGTGAGGGATGGCTACACCTTC. It specifies CASSVDRVRDGYTF.

The gene calls are TRBV5-4 and TRBJ2-5; tentative D call: TRBD2 (6 bases). This CDR3 has 14 residues. Germline CDR1 and CDR2: SGHNT and YYREEE (reference sequence). Trimming took off 0 bases at V and 2 bases at J, with 8 bases between the two ends. The CDR3 loop is CASSLVGTQETQYF. The CDR3 DNA sequence: TGTGCCAGCAGCTTGGTTGGGACTCAAGAGACCCAGTACTTC.

The rearrangement joins TRBV29-1 to TRBJ2-3; 12 bases are a match to TRBD1. The CDR3 is 18 amino acids. CDR1 is SQVTM, CDR2 ANQGSEA, per germline. J was trimmed by 1 base and V by 3 bases; bases with no gene match: 11. Here the CDR3 DNA reads TGCAGCGTTGAGTGGTTGGGGGACAGGGGGCGGCGCACAGATACGCAGTATTTT. Its translation: CSVEWLGDRGRRTDTQYF.

V usage is TRBV27 and J usage is TRBJ1-5; 7 nucleotides line up with TRBD1. Per germline, CDR1 MNHEY and CDR2 SMNVEV (reference sequence). Trimming at V came to 1 base and at J to 0 bases, leaving 6 bases not matched to a gene. The CDR3 consists of 17 residues. CDR3 amino acids: CASSLFWTGNSNQPQHF. The CDR3 DNA sequence: TGTGCCAGCAGTTTATTTTGGACAGGCAATAGCAATCAGCCCCAGCATTTT.

There are a few counts of this clonotype. The chain uses TRBV3-1 and TRBJ1-1, with unresolved D. The CDR3 loop spans 15 amino acids. Germline loops: CDR1 LGHDT, CDR2 YNNKEL (reference sequence). Trimming pared 1 base from V and 0 bases from J, leaving 9 bases between. CDR3 region: CASSQGAYMNTEAFF. In DNA form, the CDR3 reads TGTGCCAGCAGCCAAGGGGCCTACATGAACACTGAAGCTTTCTTT.

Of note for this clonotype: A read error is possible here, since a much larger clone lies one base away. The gene calls are TRBV20-1 and TRBJ2-7; 9 bases are shared with TRBD2. This CDR3 contains 14 residues. Germline CDR1 is DFQATT and CDR2 is SNEGSKA (reference sequence). The DNA for the CDR3 is TGCTGTGCGCCCACTAGCGGGCCGATCTACGAGCAGTACTTC. Translating it yields CCAPTSGPIYEQYF.

This clonotype turned up a few times. This chain joins TRBV5-5 and TRBJ1-4; 8 nucleotides match TRBD1. The J segment lost 7 bases and the V segment lost 5 bases, leaving 7 bases of the junction unmatched. Germline CDR1 reads SGHKS; CDR2 reads YYEKEE (reference sequence). The CDR3 has 14 residues. The CDR3 reads CASRFAGGSEKLFF. CDR3 sequence (DNA): TGTGCCAGCAGGTTCGCAGGGGGCAGTGAAAAACTGTTTTTT.

This clonotype was seen repeatedly, ten times or more. The genes are TRBV7-2 and TRBJ1-1; D remains ambiguous. The CDR3 length is 12 residues. Trimming took off 2 bases at V and 0 bases at J, with 1 base between the two ends. Germline loops: CDR1 SGHTA, CDR2 FQGNSA. CDR3 nucleotides: TGTGCCAGCAGCTTAATGAACACTGAAGCTTTCTTT. Protein sequence: CASSLMNTEAFF. The full variable domain, its missing parts supplied by reference TRBV7-2 and TRBJ1-1, is GAGVSQSPSNKVTEKGKDVELRCDPISGHTALYWYRQSLGQGLEFLIYFQGNSAPDKSGLPSDRFSAERTGGSVSTLTIQRTQQEDSAVYLCASSLMNTEAFFGQGTRLTVV.

This clonotype was observed a handful of times. The chain combines TRBV29-1 with TRBJ2-7; no firm D call. CDR1 SQVTM and CDR2 ANQGSEA come from the germline V gene. Between the trimmed V and J ends, which lost 7 bases and 7 bases, there was a span of 23 bases. CDR3 length: 14 residues. The CDR3 coding sequence is TGCAGCGCTGGCCTTTCCGGGCCCCGCGTGGAGCAGTACTTC. Encoded protein: CSAGLSGPRVEQYF.

This clonotype was found a few times. The chain couples TRBV30 to TRBJ2-7, with 9 nucleotides matching TRBD2. V lost 8 bases, J lost 5 bases, and 19 bases stayed unmatched. This CDR3 spans 16 amino acids. Germline CDR1 GTSNPN, CDR2 SVGIG (reference sequence). For the CDR3, the DNA is TGTGCCGGATCCCGGGGGCTGGGCGGGAGGGTCGACGAGCAGTACTTC. Residues: CAGSRGLGGRVDEQYF.

The chain carries TRBV20-1 and TRBJ1-2, with D maybe TRBD1 (5 bases). Germline CDR1 and CDR2: DFQATT and SNEGSKA (reference sequence). Trimming shortened V by 0 bases and J by 7 bases, and 15 bases separated the two germline ends. The CDR3 totals 14 residues. The CDR3 reads CSARDETGGIGYTF. In DNA, the CDR3 is TGCAGTGCTAGAGATGAAACGGGGGGGATTGGCTACACCTTC.

This clonotype was observed many times. The chain links TRBV3-1 to TRBJ1-1; D possibly corresponds to TRBD1 (6 bases). Between the trimmed V and J ends, which lost 1 base and 2 bases, there was a span of 17 bases. The germline V gene encodes CDR1 LGHDT and CDR2 YNNKEL (reference sequence). This CDR3 is built from 17 residues. DNA of the CDR3: TGTGCCAGCAGCCAAGTACGCCGGACAGACCGAAACACTGAAGCTTTCTTT. Protein product: CASSQVRRTDRNTEAFF.

The chain carries TRBV7-9 and TRBJ2-1; 9 bases are shared with TRBD2. Germline loops: CDR1 SEHNR, CDR2 FQNEAQ (reference sequence). The ends lost 7 bases at V and 9 bases at J; junction bases unmatched: 13. The CDR3 is made up of 15 amino acids. The CDR3 loop reads CASTDTQREVGEQFF. In DNA, the CDR3 is TGTGCCAGCACCGATACCCAGCGGGAGGTGGGTGAGCAGTTCTTC.

This clonotype was seen many times. The CDR3 DNA sequence: TGTGCCAGCAGTGAACGGGGGGGACAGGACCCCTACAATGAGCAGTTCTTC. Translated, it gives CASSERGGQDPYNEQFF. The chain combines TRBV6-1 with TRBJ2-1, with D perhaps matching TRBD1 or TRBD2 (8 bases each). With 2 bases removed from V and 2 bases from J, the gap between germline ends came to 16 bases. CDR3 size: 17 residues. Germline V gene sequence: CDR1 MNHNS, CDR2 SASEGT.

Ten or more counts support this clonotype. The chain uses TRBV18 and TRBJ1-3; D remains unclear. The V gene lost 1 base and the J gene lost 0 bases, with 10 bases spanning the gap. This CDR3 is built from 16 residues. Germline CDR1 is KGHSH and CDR2 is LQKENI. CDR3 sequence (DNA): TGTGCCAGCTCACCACAGGGCCCCACCTCTGGAAACACCATATATTTT. Its translation: CASSPQGPTSGNTIYF.

This clonotype was picked up a small number of times. This sequence joins TRBV7-8 and TRBJ2-1; D is perhaps TRBD1 (5 bases). CDR1 and CDR2 from the germline V gene are SGHVS and FQNEAQ. V was clipped by 1 base and J by 3 bases, with 13 bases between them. The CDR3 loop spans 16 amino acids. The CDR3 DNA is TGTGCCAGCAGCTTAGACCGGACATCCTACTACAATGAGCAGTTCTTC. Amino acids: CASSLDRTSYYNEQFF.